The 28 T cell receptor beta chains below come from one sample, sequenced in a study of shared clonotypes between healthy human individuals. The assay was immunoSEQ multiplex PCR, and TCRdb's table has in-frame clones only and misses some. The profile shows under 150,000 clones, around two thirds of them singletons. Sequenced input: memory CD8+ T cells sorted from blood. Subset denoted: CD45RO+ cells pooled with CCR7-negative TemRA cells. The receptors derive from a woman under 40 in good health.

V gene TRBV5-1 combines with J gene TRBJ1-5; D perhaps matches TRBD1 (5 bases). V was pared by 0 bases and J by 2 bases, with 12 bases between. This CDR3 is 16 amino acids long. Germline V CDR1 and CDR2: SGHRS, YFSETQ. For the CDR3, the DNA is TGCGCCAGCAGCTTGGGGGAGGCGGGGGGCAATCAGCCCCAGCATTTT. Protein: CASSLGEAGGNQPQHF.

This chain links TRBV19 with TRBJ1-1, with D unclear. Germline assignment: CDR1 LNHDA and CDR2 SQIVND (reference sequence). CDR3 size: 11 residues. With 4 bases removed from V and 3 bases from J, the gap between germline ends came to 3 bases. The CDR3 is CASSTYTEAFF. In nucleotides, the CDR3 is TGTGCCAGTAGTACATACACTGAAGCTTTCTTT.

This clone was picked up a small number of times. The CDR3 region is CASSDRYEQYF. The CDR3 nucleotides read TGTGCCAGCAGTGATCGCTACGAGCAGTACTTC. The chain recombines TRBV25-1 with TRBJ2-5; D remains unclear. The J call may be wrong; the DNA end is better matched by TRBJ2-7. The CDR3 contains 11 residues. Germline assignment: CDR1 MGHDK and CDR2 SYGVNS.

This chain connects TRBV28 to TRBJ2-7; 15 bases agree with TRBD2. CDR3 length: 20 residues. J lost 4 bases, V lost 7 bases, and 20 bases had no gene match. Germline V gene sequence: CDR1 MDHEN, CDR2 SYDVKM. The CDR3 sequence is CASNKKWSRTSGRATYEQYF. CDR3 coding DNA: TGTGCCAGCAACAAGAAGTGGTCCCGGACTAGCGGGAGGGCCACGTACGAGCAGTACTTC.

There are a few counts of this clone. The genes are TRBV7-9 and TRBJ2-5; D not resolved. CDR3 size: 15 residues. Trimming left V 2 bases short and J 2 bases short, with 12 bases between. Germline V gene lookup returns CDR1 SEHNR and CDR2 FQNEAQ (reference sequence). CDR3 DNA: TGTGCCAGCAGCTTATTTCAAAGCCCTCAAGAGACCCAGTACTTC. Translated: CASSLFQSPQETQYF.

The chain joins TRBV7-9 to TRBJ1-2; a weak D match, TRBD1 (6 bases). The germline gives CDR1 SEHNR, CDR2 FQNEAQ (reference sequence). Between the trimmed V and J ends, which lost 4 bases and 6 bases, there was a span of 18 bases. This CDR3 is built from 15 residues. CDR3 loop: CASSSSTGRFHGYTF. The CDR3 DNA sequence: TGTGCCAGCAGCTCCTCGACAGGTCGGTTCCATGGCTACACCTTC.

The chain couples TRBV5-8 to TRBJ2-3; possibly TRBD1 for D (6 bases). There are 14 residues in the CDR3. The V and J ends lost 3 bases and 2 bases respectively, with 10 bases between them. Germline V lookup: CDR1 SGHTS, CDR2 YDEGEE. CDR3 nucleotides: TGTGCCAGCAGCTACGGACAGACCACAGATACGCAGTATTTT. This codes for CASSYGQTTDTQYF.

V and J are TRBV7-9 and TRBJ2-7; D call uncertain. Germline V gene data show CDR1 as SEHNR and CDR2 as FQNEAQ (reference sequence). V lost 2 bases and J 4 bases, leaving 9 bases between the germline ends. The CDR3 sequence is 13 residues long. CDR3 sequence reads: CASSLFAPYEQYF. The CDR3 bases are TGTGCCAGCAGCTTATTTGCCCCGTACGAGCAGTACTTC.

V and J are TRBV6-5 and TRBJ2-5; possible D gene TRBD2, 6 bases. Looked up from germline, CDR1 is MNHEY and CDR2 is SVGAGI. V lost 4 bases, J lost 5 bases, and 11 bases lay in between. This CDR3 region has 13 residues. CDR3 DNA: TGTGCCAGCAGTTTGGCGGGGAGTGAGACCCAGTACTTC. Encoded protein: CASSLAGSETQYF.

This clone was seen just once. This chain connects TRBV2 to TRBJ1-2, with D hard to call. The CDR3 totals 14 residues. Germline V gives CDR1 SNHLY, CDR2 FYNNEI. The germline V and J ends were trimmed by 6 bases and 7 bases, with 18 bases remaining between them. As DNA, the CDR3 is TGTGCCAGCAGCCAAAAGACTAGTTCCGGTGGCTACACCTTC. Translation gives CASSQKTSSGGYTF. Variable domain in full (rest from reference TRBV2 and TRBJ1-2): EPEVTQTPSHQVTQMGQEVILRCVPISNHLYFYWYRQILGQKVEFLVSFYNNEISEKSEIFDDQFSVERPDGSNFTLKIRSTKLEDSAMYFCASSQKTSSGGYTFGSGTRLTVV.

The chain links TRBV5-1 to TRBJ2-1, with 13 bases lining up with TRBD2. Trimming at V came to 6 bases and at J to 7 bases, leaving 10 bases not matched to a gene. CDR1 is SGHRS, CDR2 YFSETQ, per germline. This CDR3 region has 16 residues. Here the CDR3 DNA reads TGCGCCAGCAACCCCGGGCGGACTAGCGGGAGTAATGAGCAGTTCTTC. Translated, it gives CASNPGRTSGSNEQFF.

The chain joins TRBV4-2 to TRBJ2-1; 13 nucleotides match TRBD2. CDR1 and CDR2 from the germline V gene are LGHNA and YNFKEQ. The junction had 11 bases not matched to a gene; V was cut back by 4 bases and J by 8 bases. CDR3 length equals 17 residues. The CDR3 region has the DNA TGTGCCAGCAGCCCAAGATTAGGACTAGCGGGAGAAGATGAGCAGTTCTTC. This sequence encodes CASSPRLGLAGEDEQFF.

CDR3 in amino acids: CACHPRQGDETQYF. Here the CDR3 DNA reads TGTGCCTGCCACCCGAGACAGGGGGACGAGACCCAGTACTTC. The gene calls are TRBV28 and TRBJ2-5; 9 bases map to TRBD1. Trimming took 11 bases from V and 5 from J; bases not matched to a gene: 12. Germline V gene sequence: CDR1 MDHEN, CDR2 SYDVKM. This CDR3 region has 14 residues.

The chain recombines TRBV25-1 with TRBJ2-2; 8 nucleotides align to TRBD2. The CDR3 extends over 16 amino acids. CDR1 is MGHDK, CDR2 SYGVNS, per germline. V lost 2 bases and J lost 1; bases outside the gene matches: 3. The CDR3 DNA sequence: TGTGCCAGCAGTGAAGTAGCGGGACAGAACACCGGGGAGCTGTTTTTT. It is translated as CASSEVAGQNTGELFF.

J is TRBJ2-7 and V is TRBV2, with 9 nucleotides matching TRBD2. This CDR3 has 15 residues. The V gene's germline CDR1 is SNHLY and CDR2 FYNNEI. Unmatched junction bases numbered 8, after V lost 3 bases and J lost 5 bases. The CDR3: CASSDFLAGNHEQYF. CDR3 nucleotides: TGTGCCAGCAGTGATTTCCTAGCGGGGAACCACGAGCAGTACTTC.

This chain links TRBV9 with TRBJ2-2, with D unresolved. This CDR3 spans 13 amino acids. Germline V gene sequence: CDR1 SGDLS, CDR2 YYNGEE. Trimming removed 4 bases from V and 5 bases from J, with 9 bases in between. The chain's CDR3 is CASSPLGTGELFF. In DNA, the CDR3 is TGTGCCAGCAGCCCCTTAGGGACCGGGGAGCTGTTTTTT.

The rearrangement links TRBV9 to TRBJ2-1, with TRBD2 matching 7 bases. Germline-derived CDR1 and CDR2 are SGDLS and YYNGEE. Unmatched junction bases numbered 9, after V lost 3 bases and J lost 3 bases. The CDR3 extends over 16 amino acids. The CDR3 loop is CASSAIVSGFYNEQFF. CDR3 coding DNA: TGTGCCAGCAGCGCCATCGTTAGCGGGTTCTACAATGAGCAGTTCTTC.

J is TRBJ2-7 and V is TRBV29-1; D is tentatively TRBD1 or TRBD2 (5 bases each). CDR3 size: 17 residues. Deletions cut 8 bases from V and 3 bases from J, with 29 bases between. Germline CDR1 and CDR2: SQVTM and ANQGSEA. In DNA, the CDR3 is TGCAGCATTGCGCTCCCCACCACATGGGACGGCCTCTACGAGCAGTACTTC. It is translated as CSIALPTTWDGLYEQYF.

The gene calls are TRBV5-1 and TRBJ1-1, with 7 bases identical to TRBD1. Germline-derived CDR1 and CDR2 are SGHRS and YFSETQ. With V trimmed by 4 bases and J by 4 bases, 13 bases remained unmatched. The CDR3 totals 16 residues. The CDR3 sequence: CASSPWDSKRRTEAFF. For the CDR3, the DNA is TGCGCCAGCAGCCCCTGGGACAGTAAAAGGCGCACTGAAGCTTTCTTT.

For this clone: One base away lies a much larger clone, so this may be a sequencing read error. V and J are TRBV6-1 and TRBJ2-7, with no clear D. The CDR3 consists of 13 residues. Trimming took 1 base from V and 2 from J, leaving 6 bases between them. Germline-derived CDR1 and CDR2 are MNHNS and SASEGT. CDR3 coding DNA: TGTGCCAGCAGTGAAGGACAAGCCTACGAGCAGTACTTC. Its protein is CASSEGQAYEQYF.

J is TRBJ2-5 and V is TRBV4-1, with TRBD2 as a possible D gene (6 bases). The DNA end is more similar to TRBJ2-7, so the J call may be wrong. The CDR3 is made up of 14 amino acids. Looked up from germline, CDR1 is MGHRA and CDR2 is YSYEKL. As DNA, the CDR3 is TGCGCCAGCAGCCAATGGGCTAGCGCCTACGAGCAGTACTTC. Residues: CASSQWASAYEQYF.

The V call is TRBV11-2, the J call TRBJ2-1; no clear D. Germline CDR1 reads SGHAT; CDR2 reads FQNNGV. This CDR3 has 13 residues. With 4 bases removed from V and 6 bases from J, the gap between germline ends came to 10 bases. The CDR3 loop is CASSSGVLNEQFF. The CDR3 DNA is TGTGCCAGCAGCTCGGGCGTTCTCAATGAGCAGTTCTTC. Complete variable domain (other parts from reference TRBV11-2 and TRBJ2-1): EAGVAQSPRYKIIEKRQSVAFWCNPISGHATLYWYQQILGQGPKLLIQFQNNGVVDDSQLPKDRFSAERLKGVDSTLKIQPAKLEDSAVYLCASSSGVLNEQFFGPGTRLTVL.

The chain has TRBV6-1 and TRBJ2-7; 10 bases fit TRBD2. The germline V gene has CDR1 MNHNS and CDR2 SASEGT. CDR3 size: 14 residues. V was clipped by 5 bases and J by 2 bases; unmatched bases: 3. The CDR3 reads CASSSGTSAYEQYF. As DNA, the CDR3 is TGTGCCAGCAGTTCCGGGACTAGCGCCTACGAGCAGTACTTC.

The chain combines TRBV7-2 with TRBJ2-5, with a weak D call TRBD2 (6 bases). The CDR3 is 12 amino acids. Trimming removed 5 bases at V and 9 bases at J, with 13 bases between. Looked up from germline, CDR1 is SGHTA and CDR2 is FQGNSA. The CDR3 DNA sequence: TGTGCCAGCAGCACCCCGGGGGAGGCCCAGTACTTC. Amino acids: CASSTPGEAQYF.

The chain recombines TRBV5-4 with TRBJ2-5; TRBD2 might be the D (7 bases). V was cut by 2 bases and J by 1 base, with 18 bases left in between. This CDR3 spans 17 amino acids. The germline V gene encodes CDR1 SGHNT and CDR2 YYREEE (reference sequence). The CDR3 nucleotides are TGTGCCAGCAGCTTACCTAAAATCGGGGGGCTCCAAGAGACCCAGTACTTC. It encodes CASSLPKIGGLQETQYF.

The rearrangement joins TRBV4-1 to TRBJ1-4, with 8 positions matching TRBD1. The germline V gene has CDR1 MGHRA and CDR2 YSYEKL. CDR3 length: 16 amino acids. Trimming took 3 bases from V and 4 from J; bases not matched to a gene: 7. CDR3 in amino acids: CASSQGWGQVNEKLFF. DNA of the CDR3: TGCGCCAGCAGCCAGGGATGGGGACAGGTTAATGAAAAACTGTTTTTT.

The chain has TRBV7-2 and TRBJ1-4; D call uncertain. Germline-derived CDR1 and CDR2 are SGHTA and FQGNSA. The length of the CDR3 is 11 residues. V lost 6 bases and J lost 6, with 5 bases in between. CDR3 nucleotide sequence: TGTGCCAGCAGTAATTATGAAAAACTGTTTTTT. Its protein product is CASSNYEKLFF.

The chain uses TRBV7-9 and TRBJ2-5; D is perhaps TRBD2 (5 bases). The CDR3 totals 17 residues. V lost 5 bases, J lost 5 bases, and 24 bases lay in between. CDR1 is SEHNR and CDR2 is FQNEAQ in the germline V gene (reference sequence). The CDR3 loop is CASSPSSEGLVSETQYF. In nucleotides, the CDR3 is TGTGCCAGCAGCCCTAGTTCTGAGGGTTTAGTGTCGGAGACCCAGTACTTC.